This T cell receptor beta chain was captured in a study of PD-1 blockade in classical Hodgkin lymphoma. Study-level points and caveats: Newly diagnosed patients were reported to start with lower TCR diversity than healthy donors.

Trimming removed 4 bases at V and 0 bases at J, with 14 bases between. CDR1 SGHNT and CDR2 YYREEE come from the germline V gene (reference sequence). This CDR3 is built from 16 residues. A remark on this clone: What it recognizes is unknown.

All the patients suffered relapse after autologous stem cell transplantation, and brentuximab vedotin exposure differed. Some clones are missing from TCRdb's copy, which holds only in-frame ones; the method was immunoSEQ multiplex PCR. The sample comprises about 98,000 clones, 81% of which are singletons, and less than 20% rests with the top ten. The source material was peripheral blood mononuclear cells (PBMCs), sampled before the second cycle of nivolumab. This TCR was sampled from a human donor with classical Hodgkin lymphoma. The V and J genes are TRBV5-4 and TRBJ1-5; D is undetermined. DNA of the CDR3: TGTGCCAGCAGCACCGGACGGATATATAGCAATCAGCCCCAGCATTTT. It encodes CASSTGRIYSNQPQHF.